Below, one TCR beta chain is given with its context. Per germline, CDR1 SGHTA and CDR2 FQGNSA. The CDR3 totals 14 residues. The germline V and J ends were trimmed by 1 base and 6 bases, with 9 bases remaining between them. These data come from a study of shared T cell receptors in the human thymus. Only in-frame clones appear in the TCRdb table, and some are missing; sequencing was by immunoSEQ multiplex PCR. Of hundreds of thousands of clones in the sample, around 89% were seen once. The same sample was also studied in work on human thymus T cells. This second study notes: Thymus specimens were resections from corrective heart surgery. Within thymic and blood repertoires, V and J gene usage appeared to be biased. Thymic TCR repertoires of unrelated people reportedly overlapped highly.

Sequencing used thymocytes. The V call is TRBV7-2, the J call TRBJ2-2; D remains ambiguous. The TCR was taken from a boy under three years old with a congenital heart defect. The CDR3 nucleotides are TGTGCCAGCAGCTTAGGAGCTAGAGCCGGGGAGCTGTTTTTT. As protein: CASSLGARAGELFF.